The 18 T cell receptor beta chains in this list originate from one sample, sequenced in a study of blood T cell repertoires in COVID-19. Using immunoSEQ multiplex PCR, the repertoire was profiled, and TCRdb retains in-frame clones only, with some absent. Of 150,000 or so clones in the sample, approximately 91% were seen once. The sample was peripheral blood. The receptors here all came from a man aged 18 to 35 with acute or convalescent COVID-19.

The chain uses TRBV27 and TRBJ2-7; TRBD1 might be the D (6 bases). Looked up from germline, CDR1 is MNHEY and CDR2 is SMNVEV (reference sequence). The CDR3 spans 14 residues. V dropped 6 bases and J dropped 0 bases, with 12 bases sitting between them. The CDR3 bases are TGTGCCAGCAGGGATCTCAGGGGCTCCTACGAGCAGTACTTC. Protein sequence: CASRDLRGSYEQYF.

This chain connects TRBV4-1 to TRBJ1-4; no reliable D call. Trimming took 4 bases from V and 0 from J, leaving 21 bases between them. Germline assignment: CDR1 MGHRA and CDR2 YSYEKL. The CDR3 is 19 amino acids. The CDR3 reads CASSRPMSEVGATNEKLFF. The CDR3, as DNA: TGCGCCAGCAGCCGGCCAATGTCCGAGGTTGGCGCAACTAATGAAAAACTGTTTTTT.

The chain uses TRBV5-5 and TRBJ1-5; 8 nucleotides align to TRBD1. CDR1 SGHKS and CDR2 YYEKEE come from the germline V gene (reference sequence). This CDR3 has 16 residues. Trimming at V came to 4 bases and at J to 2 bases, leaving 8 bases not matched to a gene. The CDR3, as DNA: TGTGCCAGCAGCCTCCCCGGGACAGGAGGCAATCAGCCCCAGCATTTT. Its translation: CASSLPGTGGNQPQHF. The complete variable domain, with remaining parts taken from reference TRBV5-5 and TRBJ1-5, reads DAGVTQSPTHLIKTRGQQVTLRCSPISGHKSVSWYQQVLGQGPQFIFQYYEKEERGRGNFPDRFSARQFPNYSSELNVNALLLGDSALYLCASSLPGTGGNQPQHFGDGTRLSIL.

The chain couples TRBV5-1 to TRBJ2-7; TRBD2 matches at 8 bases. CDR1 and CDR2 from the germline V gene are SGHRS and YFSETQ. The CDR3 sequence is 17 residues long. The junction had 12 bases not matched to a gene; V was cut back by 4 bases and J by 0 bases. The CDR3 loop is CASSKPGGAGISYEQYF. The CDR3, as DNA: TGCGCCAGCAGCAAACCGGGAGGGGCAGGCATCTCCTACGAGCAGTACTTC. The variable domain in full, completed from reference TRBV5-1 and TRBJ2-7, reads KAGVTQTPRYLIKTRGQQVTLSCSPISGHRSVSWYQQTPGQGLQFLFEYFSETQRNKGNFPGRFSGRQFSNSRSEMNVSTLELGDSALYLCASSKPGGAGISYEQYFGPGTRLTVT.

This chain links TRBV12-3 or TRBV12-4 with TRBJ2-3; D gene unclear. This CDR3 comprises 11 residues. V lost 7 bases to trimming and J lost 2 bases, with 4 bases between them. The CDR3 DNA follows: TGTGCCAGCACCAACACAGATACGCAGTATTTT. This sequence encodes CASTNTDTQYF.

This chain joins TRBV6-5 and TRBJ1-1; weak D call: TRBD1 (6 bases). V was clipped by 5 bases and J by 6 bases, with 16 bases between them. CDR3 length: 14 residues. Germline CDR1 reads MNHEY; CDR2 reads SVGAGI. CDR3 in amino acids: CASSRRQVGSEAFF. CDR3 DNA sequence: TGTGCCAGCAGTCGGCGACAGGTGGGGTCTGAAGCTTTCTTT.

The chain is built from TRBV25-1 and TRBJ2-5, with TRBD2 as a possible D gene (6 bases). Trimming stripped 7 bases from V and 2 bases from J, with 20 bases between. The CDR3 sequence is 16 residues long. In germline, CDR1 is MGHDK, CDR2 SYGVNS. In nucleotides, the CDR3 is TGTGCCAGCACCGAGGGAAGGGCGGGGAAACAAGAGACCCAGTACTTC. It yields the protein CASTEGRAGKQETQYF.

This clone appeared a few times. This chain uses TRBV6-4 with TRBJ2-5; possible D gene TRBD1, 6 bases. Trimming left V 3 bases short and J 0 bases short, with 11 bases between. This CDR3 region has 15 residues. CDR1 is MRHNA and CDR2 is SNTAGT in the germline V gene. The CDR3 here is CASSEGTGNQETQYF. The CDR3 DNA is TGTGCCAGCAGTGAAGGAACAGGGAACCAAGAGACCCAGTACTTC.

The chain couples TRBV5-1 to TRBJ1-1; 10 bases fit TRBD1. Germline CDR1 reads SGHRS; CDR2 reads YFSETQ. The CDR3 totals 15 residues. The ends lost 4 bases at V and 5 bases at J; junction bases unmatched: 8. In DNA, the CDR3 is TGCGCCAGCAGCACCCGGGACAGGGGTTGGACTGAAGCTTTCTTT. It yields the protein CASSTRDRGWTEAFF.

V usage is TRBV6-2 or TRBV6-3 and J usage is TRBJ1-2, with TRBD1 matching over 8 bases. Per the germline V gene, CDR1 is MNHEY and CDR2 is SVGEGT. The J segment lost 1 base and the V segment lost 6 bases, leaving 13 bases of the junction unmatched. The CDR3 has 17 amino acids. The CDR3 DNA reads as TGTGCCAGCAGCCGAATACCGACAGGGGACTTTAACTATGGCTACACCTTC. Translating it yields CASSRIPTGDFNYGYTF.

V is TRBV19 and J is TRBJ1-6; TRBD1 might be the D (5 bases). This CDR3 spans 16 amino acids. V lost 5 bases to trimming and J lost 0 bases, with 11 bases between them. The V gene's germline CDR1 is LNHDA and CDR2 SQIVND (reference sequence). CDR3 protein: CASSYRRPSYNSPLHF. The CDR3 DNA sequence: TGTGCCAGTAGTTACAGGCGGCCCTCCTATAATTCACCCCTCCACTTT.

The V call is TRBV7-8, the J call TRBJ2-5, with D possibly TRBD1 on 5 matching bases. Trimming stripped 4 bases from V and 4 bases from J, with 10 bases between. Germline CDR1 SGHVS, CDR2 FQNEAQ. The CDR3 runs 13 residues. In DNA, the CDR3 is TGTGCCAGCAGCTCAAATAGGGGAGAGACCCAGTACTTC. It yields the protein CASSSNRGETQYF.

This sequence joins TRBV4-1 and TRBJ2-5; TRBD1 is a possible D gene (5 bases). Germline V CDR1 and CDR2: MGHRA, YSYEKL. The CDR3 totals 14 residues. V gave up 5 bases and J gave up 4 bases, with 14 bases separating them. The CDR3 loop reads CASSSTNRLETQYF. The CDR3 coding sequence is TGCGCCAGCAGCTCAACCAACAGGTTAGAGACCCAGTACTTC.

The chain employs TRBV27 and TRBJ1-3, with 7 bases lining up with TRBD1. The junction had 0 bases not matched to a gene; V was cut back by 2 bases and J by 2 bases. The CDR3 length is 14 residues. The germline V gene encodes CDR1 MNHEY and CDR2 SMNVEV (reference sequence). As DNA, the CDR3 is TGTGCCAGCAGTTTACAGGGGGCTGGAAACACCATATATTTT. It encodes CASSLQGAGNTIYF.

This sequence joins TRBV6-5 and TRBJ2-3, with 9 bases fitting TRBD2. The CDR3 extends over 15 amino acids. The germline gives CDR1 MNHEY, CDR2 SVGAGI. V was clipped by 2 bases and J by 6 bases; unmatched bases: 6. CDR3 sequence: CASSYPGTSRDTQYF. CDR3 bases: TGTGCCAGCAGTTACCCCGGGACTAGCAGGGATACGCAGTATTTT.

The rearrangement uses TRBV10-3 and TRBJ1-4, with D tentatively TRBD1 (6 bases). Germline-derived CDR1 and CDR2 are ENHRY and SYGVKD. This CDR3 contains 14 residues. V gave up 2 bases and J gave up 6 bases, with 10 bases separating them. CDR3 nucleotide sequence: TGTGCCATCAGTGAGCAACAGGGTTATGAAAAACTGTTTTTT. As protein: CAISEQQGYEKLFF.

The genes are TRBV5-6 and TRBJ2-7; 9 bases are a match to TRBD1. With 4 bases clipped from V and 3 bases from J, the junction kept 5 bases outside the gene matches. This CDR3 spans 14 amino acids. Germline CDR1 reads SGHDT; CDR2 reads YYEEEE. The CDR3 region is CASSPDRGVYEQYF. DNA of the CDR3: TGTGCCAGCAGCCCGGACAGGGGCGTCTACGAGCAGTACTTC. Together with reference TRBV5-6 and TRBJ2-7, the CDR3 gives the full variable domain: DAGVTQSPTHLIKTRGQQVTLRCSPKSGHDTVSWYQQALGQGPQFIFQYYEEEERQRGNFPDRFSGHQFPNYSSELNVNALLLGDSALYLCASSPDRGVYEQYFGPGTRLTVT.

The V and J genes are TRBV2 and TRBJ1-2; no clear D gene. The germline V and J ends were trimmed by 2 bases and 10 bases, with 17 bases remaining between them. Germline values: CDR1 SNHLY, CDR2 FYNNEI. This CDR3 is 14 amino acids long. CDR3 nucleotides: TGTGCCAGCAGTGAATCGTTTTTAGCCCGAGTCTACACCTTC. It translates to CASSESFLARVYTF.